This T cell receptor (beta chain) was sequenced for a study of cytomegalovirus exposure and HLA in healthy donors. General study results and limits: The study flagged around 160 TCR beta chains as cytomegalovirus-associated. Certain indistinguishable V segments, among them TRBV6-2 and TRBV6-3, were excluded.

The PCR was carried out with 60 Vbeta primers and 13 Jbeta primers. Clones were sequenced by immunoSEQ multiplex PCR, and TCRdb holds only the in-frame ones, with some missing. The sample has about 140,000 clones; 70% to 85% are singletons. In the case of this clone: The antigen is not known.

This CDR3 is built from 18 residues. Trimming removed 6 bases from V and 7 bases from J; junction bases left unmatched: 19. Germline V gene data show CDR1 as MNHEY and CDR2 as SMNVEV (reference sequence). The receptor's source is a man aged 35 to 55 in good health and CMV-seronegative. V gene TRBV27 combines with J gene TRBJ2-1; 9 nucleotides align to TRBD1. Sequenced sample: PBMCs. DNA for the CDR3: TGTGCCAGCAGAGATTTTGTGGGACAGGGATCGGGAATGAATGAGCAGTTCTTC. Protein sequence: CASRDFVGQGSGMNEQFF.